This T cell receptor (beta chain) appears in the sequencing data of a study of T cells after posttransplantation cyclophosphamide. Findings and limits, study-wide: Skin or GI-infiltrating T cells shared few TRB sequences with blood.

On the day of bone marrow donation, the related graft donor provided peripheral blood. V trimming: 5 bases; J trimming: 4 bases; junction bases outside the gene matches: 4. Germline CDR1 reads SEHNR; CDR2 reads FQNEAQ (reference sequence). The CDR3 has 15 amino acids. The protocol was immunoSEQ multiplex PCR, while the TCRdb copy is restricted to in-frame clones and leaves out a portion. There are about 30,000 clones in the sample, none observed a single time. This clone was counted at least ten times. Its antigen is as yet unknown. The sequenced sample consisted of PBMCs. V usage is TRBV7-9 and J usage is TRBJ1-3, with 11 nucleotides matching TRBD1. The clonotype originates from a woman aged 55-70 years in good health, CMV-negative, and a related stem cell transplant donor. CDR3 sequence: CASSRGQGAGNTIYF. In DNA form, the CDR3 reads TGTGCCAGCAGCCGTGGACAGGGGGCGGGAAACACCATATATTTT.